The 21 T cell receptor beta chains below all came from one sample that was sequenced in a study of T-cell memory formation after mild COVID-19. TCRdb itself ran the 5' RACE reads through MiXCR, one entry per CDR3 protein. In the table there are roughly 160,000 distinct CDR3 sequences, around a tenth of which are singletons. Sequencing was carried out using PBMCs or a T cell subset sorted from them (not recorded which). The receptor source for this set is a man aged 18 to 30 who had mild COVID-19 (a few samples of this study predate the infection). Cell type and time point are not known.

Only a few counts were recorded for this clonotype. The chain couples TRBV7-2 to TRBJ2-1; 7 nucleotides line up with TRBD2. Germline trimming cut 4 bases from V and 9 bases from J; bases unmatched to any gene: 18. This CDR3 spans 17 amino acids. CDR1 is SGHTA, CDR2 FQGNSA, per germline. The CDR3 is CASSSRLGASGDTEQFF. CDR3 in DNA: TGTGCCAGCAGCTCCCGCCTCGGGGCTAGCGGAGACACTGAGCAGTTCTTC.

This clonotype was found many times. This chain connects TRBV6-6 to TRBJ2-5, with D perhaps being TRBD1 or TRBD2 (6 bases each). CDR1 and CDR2 (germline): MNHNY, SVGAGI (reference sequence). V lost 1 base, J lost 6 bases, and 12 bases lay in between. The CDR3 has 14 amino acids. CDR3: CASSYYGGGQTQYF. In DNA form, the CDR3 reads TGTGCCAGCAGTTACTACGGAGGGGGGCAGACCCAGTACTTC.

This clonotype was observed a handful of times. The chain links TRBV7-9 to TRBJ1-6, with 9 positions matching TRBD1. V shed 5 bases and J 7 bases; nucleotides not matched to a gene: 6. Germline V gives CDR1 SEHNR, CDR2 FQNEAQ (reference sequence). This CDR3 contains 15 residues. CDR3 coding DNA: TGTGCCAGCAGCCCGACCGGGACAGGGAATTCACCCCTCCACTTT. Translation: CASSPTGTGNSPLHF.

This clonotype appeared a few times. This chain joins TRBV6-2 or TRBV6-3 and TRBJ2-1; D gene unclear. CDR1 is MNHEY and CDR2 is SVGEGT in the germline V gene. Trimming took 7 bases from V and 0 from J, leaving 10 bases between them. The CDR3 loop spans 14 amino acids. The CDR3 sequence is CASKLAGSYNEQFF. DNA of the CDR3: TGTGCCAGCAAACTGGCAGGCTCCTACAATGAGCAGTTCTTC.

The chain has TRBV18 and TRBJ2-7; D may be TRBD2 (7 bases). Looked up from germline, CDR1 is KGHSH and CDR2 is LQKENI. Trimming stripped 5 bases from V and 4 bases from J, with 18 bases between. CDR3 length: 15 residues. The CDR3 sequence: CASSSPAGAGYEQYF. The CDR3 coding sequence is TGTGCCAGCTCATCCCCGGCGGGGGCGGGTTACGAGCAGTACTTC. The full variable domain, with the rest looked up from reference TRBV18 and TRBJ2-7, is NAGVMQNPRHLVRRRGQEARLRCSPMKGHSHVYWYRQLPEEGLKFMVYLQKENIIDESGMPKERFSAEFPKEGPSILRIQQVVRGDSAAYFCASSSPAGAGYEQYFGPGTRLTVT.

This clonotype was found a few times. The chain uses TRBV18 and TRBJ1-6; D uncertain. The CDR3 is made up of 12 amino acids. Germline V gives CDR1 KGHSH, CDR2 LQKENI. The V gene lost 6 bases and the J gene lost 10 bases, with 10 bases spanning the gap. The CDR3 bases are TGTGCCAGCTCGCAGCCAGGATCACCCCTCCACTTT. Encoded protein: CASSQPGSPLHF.

This clonotype was observed a handful of times. The chain links TRBV10-3 to TRBJ2-2; the match to TRBD1 covers 7 bases. CDR1 and CDR2 (germline): ENHRY, SYGVKD. With 11 bases clipped from V and 0 bases from J, the junction kept 6 bases outside the gene matches. The CDR3 is made up of 14 amino acids. CDR3 DNA: TGTGCCGTTACCGGGACAGCGAACACCGGGGAGCTGTTTTTT. The encoded protein is CAVTGTANTGELFF.

Only a few counts were recorded for this clonotype. V and J are TRBV5-1 and TRBJ1-1, with D possibly TRBD1 on 5 matching bases. Germline loops: CDR1 SGHRS, CDR2 YFSETQ. The CDR3 has 15 amino acids. The V gene lost 3 bases and the J gene lost 5 bases, with 17 bases spanning the gap. CDR3 coding DNA: TGCGCCAGCAGCTGGGCGGAGGGGTCGAGGACTGAAGCTTTCTTT. Translating gives CASSWAEGSRTEAFF.

The chain couples TRBV12-3 or TRBV12-4 to TRBJ2-2; the match to TRBD2 covers 13 bases. The trim removed 5 bases at V and 0 bases at J, leaving 6 bases unmatched. This CDR3 is built from 18 residues. For the CDR3, the DNA is TGTGCCAGCAGTCGAGGGACTAGCGGGGCCCCGAACACCGGGGAGCTGTTTTTT. Translation gives CASSRGTSGAPNTGELFF.

This clonotype has a handful of counts. V is TRBV5-1 and J is TRBJ2-6; D not certain. Germline CDR1 and CDR2: SGHRS and YFSETQ. The ends were cut back, 8 bases at V and 0 bases at J, with 21 bases in the middle. CDR3 length: 18 residues. CDR3 nucleotide sequence: TGCGCCAGGATTATTCGAGCCACTCCCCTCTCTGGGGCCAACGTCCTGACTTTC. It specifies CARIIRATPLSGANVLTF.

This sequence joins TRBV5-1 and TRBJ2-3; TRBD1 matches at 7 bases. Germline CDR1 SGHRS, CDR2 YFSETQ. The CDR3 is 13 residues long. The V gene end was trimmed by 2 bases and the J gene end by 5 bases; junction bases not matched to a gene: 2. The CDR3 nucleotides read TGCGCCAGCAGCTTCGACAGGGAAGATACGCAGTATTTT. Translated, it gives CASSFDREDTQYF.

This clonotype was counted ten times or more. The chain recombines TRBV3-1 with TRBJ2-3, with 11 bases matching TRBD2. CDR3 length: 17 residues. Looked up from germline, CDR1 is LGHDT and CDR2 is YNNKEL (reference sequence). V trimming: 1 base; J trimming: 5 bases; junction bases outside the gene matches: 8. The CDR3 DNA reads TGTGCCAGCAGCCAAGGGTCCGCTAGCGGGGGGTTAGATACGCAGTATTTT. Translated, it gives CASSQGSASGGLDTQYF.

This sequence joins TRBV4-1 and TRBJ2-1; 7 nucleotides line up with TRBD1. Trimming removed 6 bases from V and 5 bases from J; junction bases left unmatched: 10. This CDR3 has 15 amino acids. CDR1 MGHRA and CDR2 YSYEKL come from the germline V gene. Here the CDR3 reads CASRKGDRVNNEQFF. The CDR3 DNA follows: TGCGCCAGCAGGAAAGGAGACAGGGTAAACAATGAGCAGTTCTTC.

The chain joins TRBV20-1 to TRBJ1-1; D uncertain. CDR1 is DFQATT, CDR2 SNEGSKA, per germline (reference sequence). The CDR3 totals 12 residues. The V end was cut by 4 bases, the J end by 2 bases, with 8 bases between. CDR3 sequence reads: CSAKGFNTEAFF. CDR3 DNA sequence: TGCAGTGCTAAGGGTTTCAACACTGAAGCTTTCTTT.

This clonotype has a count of ten or more. The chain carries TRBV18 and TRBJ2-7; TRBD2 matches at 8 bases. The CDR3 covers 15 residues. V shed 2 bases, J shed 6 bases, and the junction held 9 bases outside the gene matches. The V gene's germline CDR1 is KGHSH and CDR2 LQKENI. This chain's CDR3 is CASSPGTRGSVEQYV. As DNA, the CDR3 is TGTGCCAGCTCACCAGGGACTAGGGGGAGTGTCGAGCAGTACGTC.

This clonotype was seen a few times. The genes are TRBV5-1 and TRBJ2-1; a possible D gene is TRBD1 (5 bases). Germline V gene data show CDR1 as SGHRS and CDR2 as YFSETQ. With 2 bases removed from V and 6 bases from J, the gap between germline ends came to 12 bases. The CDR3 runs 14 residues. CDR3 residues: CASSFASGLNEQFF. The CDR3 bases are TGCGCCAGCAGCTTTGCGTCAGGGCTCAATGAGCAGTTCTTC.

Only a few counts were recorded for this clonotype. V usage is TRBV20-1 and J usage is TRBJ2-7; 9 positions agree with TRBD2. The V gene's germline CDR1 is DFQATT and CDR2 SNEGSKA (reference sequence). V shed 5 bases, J shed 5 bases, and the junction held 10 bases outside the gene matches. This CDR3 comprises 14 residues. Here the CDR3 reads CSALNQGLAHEQYF. As DNA, the CDR3 is TGCAGTGCTCTCAACCAGGGACTAGCCCACGAGCAGTACTTC.

The chain recombines TRBV6-2 or TRBV6-3 with TRBJ1-5, with TRBD1 matching 8 bases. The CDR3 has 14 residues. Germline trimming cut 7 bases from V and 6 bases from J; bases unmatched to any gene: 8. CDR1 and CDR2 from the germline V gene are MNHEY and SVGEGT. This CDR3 reads CASTQTDRGQPQHF. For the CDR3, the DNA is TGTGCCAGCACCCAGACCGACAGGGGTCAGCCCCAGCATTTT.

This clonotype was seen a few times. V gene TRBV2 combines with J gene TRBJ2-7; TRBD1 agrees at 10 bases. CDR3 length: 13 amino acids. V was pared by 6 bases and J by 6 bases, with 5 bases of the junction left unmatched. Germline V CDR1 and CDR2: SNHLY, FYNNEI. As DNA, the CDR3 is TGTGCCAGCAGGCCCTGGGACAGGGGCGAGCAGTACGTC. Translating it yields CASRPWDRGEQYV.

The V call is TRBV10-3, the J call TRBJ2-5, with a weak D call TRBD2 (5 bases). There are 14 residues in the CDR3. Per germline, CDR1 ENHRY and CDR2 SYGVKD. With 2 bases removed from V and 1 base from J, the gap between germline ends came to 8 bases. The CDR3 spells CAISEASRQETQYF. The CDR3 DNA follows: TGTGCCATCAGTGAGGCTAGCCGCCAAGAGACCCAGTACTTC.

The chain employs TRBV7-8 and TRBJ1-1, with TRBD1 matching over 8 bases. Trimming cost V 5 bases and J 12 bases; bases outside gene matches: 11. This CDR3 is 13 amino acids long. The germline CDR1 and CDR2 sequences are SGHVS and FQNEAQ. The CDR3, as DNA: TGTGCCAGCAGCACGGCGGACAGGGCGCAGACTTTCTTT. This encodes CASSTADRAQTFF.